These 5 T cell receptor beta chains came from one sample sequenced in a study of blood T cell repertoires in COVID-19. TCRdb's table, derived via immunoSEQ multiplex PCR, lists solely in-frame clones and lacks some. Of about 100,000 clones listed, around 85% were seen once; the top ten hold 3.3%. The specimen was peripheral blood. The receptors stem from a woman of 80 years or more with active or convalescent COVID-19.

This clone was seen only a few times. The V gene is TRBV7-2, the J gene TRBJ1-5; D uncertain. Germline V gene sequence: CDR1 SGHTA, CDR2 FQGNSA. Trimming stripped 4 bases from V and 0 bases from J, with 7 bases between. The CDR3 runs 14 residues. For the CDR3, the DNA is TGTGCCAGCAGCTACACAGTTAGCAATCAGCCCCAGCATTTT. It yields the protein CASSYTVSNQPQHF.

This chain uses TRBV9 with TRBJ1-4; 7 bases line up with TRBD1. The CDR3 consists of 14 residues. Germline CDR1 reads SGDLS; CDR2 reads YYNGEE. The trim removed 0 bases at V and 10 bases at J, leaving 6 bases unmatched. The CDR3 coding sequence is TGTGCCAGCAGCGTAGGGGACAGTCGGGCAAAACTGTTTTTT. This sequence encodes CASSVGDSRAKLFF.

The chain couples TRBV18 to TRBJ1-4, with unresolved D. Trimming shortened V by 6 bases and J by 5 bases, and 13 bases separated the two germline ends. Germline CDR1 and CDR2: KGHSH and LQKENI. The CDR3 consists of 14 residues. This chain's CDR3 is CASSFAGSNEKLFF. The CDR3 DNA sequence: TGTGCCAGCTCTTTTGCGGGGAGCAATGAAAAACTGTTTTTT.

The chain uses TRBV19 and TRBJ2-5; a weak D match, TRBD2 (5 bases). CDR1 and CDR2 from the germline V gene are LNHDA and SQIVND (reference sequence). The CDR3 is 14 residues long. Trimming pared 3 bases from V and 1 base from J, leaving 9 bases between. The CDR3 nucleotides read TGTGCCAGTAGTATTTCGGGGTCCCAAGAGACCCAGTACTTC. This gives the protein CASSISGSQETQYF.

The chain joins TRBV30 to TRBJ1-1; TRBD1 might be the D (5 bases). The CDR3 is 14 amino acids. The V end was cut by 6 bases, the J end by 1 base, with 15 bases between. The germline gives CDR1 GTSNPN, CDR2 SVGIG (reference sequence). The CDR3 coding sequence is TGTGCCTGTGGGGCCCGAACAAGGAACACTGAAGCTTTCTTT. It specifies CACGARTRNTEAFF. Supplemented by reference TRBV30 and TRBJ1-1, the full variable domain reads SQTIHQWPATLVQPVGSPLSLECTVEGTSNPNLYWYRQAAGRGLQLLFYSVGIGQISSEVPQNLSASRPQDRQFILSSKKLLLSDSGFYLCACGARTRNTEAFFGQGTRLTVV.